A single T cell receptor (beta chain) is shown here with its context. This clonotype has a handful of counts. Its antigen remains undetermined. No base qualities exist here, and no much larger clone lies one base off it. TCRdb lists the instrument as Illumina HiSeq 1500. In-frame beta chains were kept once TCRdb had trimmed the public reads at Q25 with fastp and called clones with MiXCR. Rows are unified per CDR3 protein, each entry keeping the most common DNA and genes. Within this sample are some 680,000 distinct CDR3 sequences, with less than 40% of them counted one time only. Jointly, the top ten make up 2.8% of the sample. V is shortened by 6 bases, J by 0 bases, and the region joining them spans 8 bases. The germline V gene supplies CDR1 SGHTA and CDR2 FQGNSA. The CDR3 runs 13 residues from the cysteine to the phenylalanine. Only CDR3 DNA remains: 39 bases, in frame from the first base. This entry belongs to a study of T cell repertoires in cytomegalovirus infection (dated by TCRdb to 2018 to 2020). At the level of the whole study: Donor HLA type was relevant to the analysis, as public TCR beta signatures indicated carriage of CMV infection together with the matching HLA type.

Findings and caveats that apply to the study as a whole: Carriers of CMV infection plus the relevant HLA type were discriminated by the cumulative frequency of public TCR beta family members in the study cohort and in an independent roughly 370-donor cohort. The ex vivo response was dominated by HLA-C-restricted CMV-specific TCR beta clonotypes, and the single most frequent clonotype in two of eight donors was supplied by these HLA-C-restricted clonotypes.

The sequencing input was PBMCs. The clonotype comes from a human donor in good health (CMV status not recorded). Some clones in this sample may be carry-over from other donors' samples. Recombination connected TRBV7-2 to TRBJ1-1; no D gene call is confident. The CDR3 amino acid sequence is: CASRQSMNTEAFF. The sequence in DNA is TGTGCCAGCAGACAAAGTATGAACACTGAAGCTTTCTTT.